Listed below are T cell receptor beta chains from one sample, sequenced in a study of T-cell reconstitution after alpha-beta-depleted transplantation in children. TCRdb re-derived calls from the PCR reads in MiXCR, one entry per CDR3 protein. Among some 200,000 distinct CDR3 sequences listed, 6.3% were seen once. The sequencing used PBMCs, collected before TCRalphabeta/CD19-depleted stem cell transplant. The receptors derive from a girl under three years old with combined immunodeficiency, due to receive a stem cell transplant. CDR3s include the opening cysteine and the closing phenylalanine or tryptophan. Each record gives: D gene, clone size, V gene, J gene, CDR3 protein, CDR3 DNA. D genes are given only for firm matches. Clone size is not always given. Where it is, it says once, few, many or a class for expanded clones.

d_call: TRBD2; clone_size: NA; v_call: TRBV2; j_call: TRBJ2-1; cdr3_aa: CASSLLAGGPGGYNEQFF; cdr3_nt: TGTGCCAGCAGTCTTCTAGCGGGAGGGCCGGGGGGCTACAATGAGCAGTTCTTC
d_call: NA; clone_size: many; v_call: TRBV7-2; j_call: TRBJ1-1; cdr3_aa: CASSLAGRTEAFF; cdr3_nt: TGTGCCAGCAGCTTGGCAGGGCGTACTGAAGCTTTCTTT
d_call: TRBD1; clone_size: many; v_call: TRBV11-2; j_call: TRBJ1-2; cdr3_aa: CASSPLTGVYGYTF; cdr3_nt: TGTGCCAGCAGCCCATTAACAGGGGTCTATGGCTACACCTTC
d_call: TRBD2; clone_size: many; v_call: TRBV7-8; j_call: TRBJ2-1; cdr3_aa: CASSLDWASGYNEQFF; cdr3_nt: TGTGCCAGCAGCTTAGACTGGGCTAGCGGGTACAATGAGCAGTTCTTC
d_call: TRBD2; clone_size: many; v_call: TRBV3-1; j_call: TRBJ2-3; cdr3_aa: CASSLSVGGDTQYF; cdr3_nt: TGTGCCAGCAGCCTTTCTGTGGGGGGGGATACGCAGTATTTT
d_call: NA; clone_size: many; v_call: TRBV5-6; j_call: TRBJ2-7; cdr3_aa: CASSLMSRGPLTEEQYF; cdr3_nt: TGTGCCAGCAGCTTGATGTCCCGGGGACCCCTAACGGAAGAGCAGTACTTC
d_call: NA; clone_size: many; v_call: TRBV28; j_call: TRBJ2-1; cdr3_aa: CASSFMVANEQFF; cdr3_nt: TGTGCCAGCAGTTTCATGGTTGCCAATGAGCAGTTCTTC
d_call: TRBD1; clone_size: NA; v_call: TRBV12-3/TRBV12-4; j_call: TRBJ1-2; cdr3_aa: CASSLGGGVRGYTF; cdr3_nt: TGTGCCAGCAGTTTAGGAGGGGGCGTGCGAGGCTACACCTTC
d_call: NA; clone_size: once; v_call: TRBV28; j_call: TRBJ1-5; cdr3_aa: CATGGRGLNQPQHF; cdr3_nt: TGTGCCACCGGGGGGAGGGGCCTCAATCAGCCCCAGCATTTT
d_call: TRBD1; clone_size: many; v_call: TRBV28; j_call: TRBJ2-1; cdr3_aa: CASSPDRGVDEQFF; cdr3_nt: TGTGCCAGCAGTCCGGACAGGGGTGTTGATGAGCAGTTCTTC
d_call: NA; clone_size: many; v_call: TRBV28; j_call: TRBJ2-7; cdr3_aa: CASGSLNVHSPYEQYF; cdr3_nt: TGTGCCAGCGGCAGTTTAAACGTCCATTCCCCCTACGAGCAGTACTTC
d_call: TRBD2; clone_size: many; v_call: TRBV20-1; j_call: TRBJ2-1; cdr3_aa: CSARDLWTSGSYNEQFF; cdr3_nt: TGCAGTGCTAGAGATCTATGGACTAGCGGCTCCTACAATGAGCAGTTCTTC
d_call: NA; clone_size: many; v_call: TRBV5-6; j_call: TRBJ2-1; cdr3_aa: CASSFQVGEGNEQFF; cdr3_nt: TGTGCCAGCAGCTTCCAGGTGGGAGAAGGAAATGAGCAGTTCTTC
d_call: NA; clone_size: NA; v_call: TRBV18; j_call: TRBJ1-5; cdr3_aa: CASSPRGPDQPQHF; cdr3_nt: TGTGCCAGCTCACCACGGGGCCCCGATCAGCCCCAGCATTTT
d_call: NA; clone_size: many; v_call: TRBV9; j_call: TRBJ1-3; cdr3_aa: CASSVATSGNTIYF; cdr3_nt: TGTGCCAGCAGCGTAGCAACCTCTGGAAACACCATATATTTT
d_call: TRBD2; clone_size: many; v_call: TRBV12-3/TRBV12-4; j_call: TRBJ2-1; cdr3_aa: CASSGPPYSGALGEQFF; cdr3_nt: TGTGCCAGCAGTGGGCCCCCTTACAGCGGGGCCCTCGGTGAGCAGTTCTTC
d_call: NA; clone_size: many; v_call: TRBV12-3/TRBV12-4; j_call: TRBJ2-3; cdr3_aa: CASSSGADTQYF; cdr3_nt: TGTGCCAGCAGTTCAGGGGCAGATACGCAGTATTTT
d_call: NA; clone_size: many; v_call: TRBV6-2/TRBV6-3; j_call: TRBJ2-1; cdr3_aa: CASSPPYNEQFF; cdr3_nt: TGTGCCAGCAGCCCCCCGTACAATGAGCAGTTCTTC
d_call: NA; clone_size: many; v_call: TRBV7-3; j_call: TRBJ2-1; cdr3_aa: CASSDTGNDEQFF; cdr3_nt: TGTGCCAGCAGCGACACAGGGAATGATGAGCAGTTCTTC
d_call: NA; clone_size: few; v_call: TRBV5-1; j_call: TRBJ2-7; cdr3_aa: CASSLAGQLNYEQYF; cdr3_nt: TGCGCCAGCAGCTTGGCCGGACAGTTGAACTACGAGCAGTACTTC
d_call: TRBD2; clone_size: many; v_call: TRBV6-5; j_call: TRBJ2-7; cdr3_aa: CASSYPTSGDSYEQYF; cdr3_nt: TGTGCCAGCAGTTATCCAACTAGCGGGGACTCCTACGAGCAGTACTTC
d_call: TRBD2; clone_size: many; v_call: TRBV3-1; j_call: TRBJ2-1; cdr3_aa: CASSLASGGASDEQFF; cdr3_nt: TGTGCCAGCAGCCTAGCTAGCGGGGGGGCAAGCGATGAGCAGTTCTTC
d_call: TRBD2; clone_size: NA; v_call: TRBV7-3; j_call: TRBJ2-1; cdr3_aa: CASSTTSGGGYNEQFF; cdr3_nt: TGTGCCAGCAGCACCACTAGCGGGGGGGGATACAATGAGCAGTTCTTC
d_call: TRBD1; clone_size: many; v_call: TRBV13; j_call: TRBJ2-1; cdr3_aa: CASSLRGQGYNEQFF; cdr3_nt: TGTGCCAGCAGCTTACGGGGACAGGGTTACAATGAGCAGTTCTTC
d_call: NA; clone_size: many; v_call: TRBV7-2; j_call: TRBJ2-7; cdr3_aa: CASSLALGGPYEQYF; cdr3_nt: TGTGCCAGCAGCTTAGCGTTGGGGGGACCCTACGAGCAGTACTTC
d_call: TRBD1; clone_size: many; v_call: TRBV6-1; j_call: TRBJ1-5; cdr3_aa: CASSGQGGQPQHF; cdr3_nt: TGTGCCAGCAGTGGACAGGGAGGGCAGCCCCAGCATTTT
d_call: TRBD1; clone_size: many; v_call: TRBV27; j_call: TRBJ1-6; cdr3_aa: CASSFQGAENSPLHF; cdr3_nt: TGTGCCAGCAGTTTTCAGGGGGCCGAGAATTCACCCCTCCACTTT
d_call: TRBD1; clone_size: many; v_call: TRBV29-1; j_call: TRBJ2-2; cdr3_aa: CSVTGTVDTGELFF; cdr3_nt: TGCAGCGTTACCGGGACAGTAGACACCGGGGAGCTGTTTTTT
d_call: TRBD2; clone_size: many; v_call: TRBV4-2; j_call: TRBJ2-3; cdr3_aa: CASSQVTSSGREREDTQYF; cdr3_nt: TGTGCCAGCAGCCAAGTAACGTCTTCGGGGCGGGAGAGGGAAGATACGCAGTATTTT
d_call: NA; clone_size: few; v_call: TRBV6-2/TRBV6-3; j_call: TRBJ1-5; cdr3_aa: CASSYPDTPKTQHF; cdr3_nt: TGTGCCAGCAGTTACCCAGACACCCCTAAGACCCAGCATTTT
d_call: TRBD1; clone_size: many; v_call: TRBV12-3/TRBV12-4; j_call: TRBJ2-1; cdr3_aa: CASNLRTGLYNEQFF; cdr3_nt: TGTGCCAGCAACCTTCGGACAGGACTCTACAATGAGCAGTTCTTC
d_call: TRBD2; clone_size: many; v_call: TRBV12-3/TRBV12-4; j_call: TRBJ2-7; cdr3_aa: CASSSGGYEQYF; cdr3_nt: TGTGCCAGCAGCTCCGGGGGGTACGAGCAGTACTTC
d_call: NA; clone_size: NA; v_call: TRBV4-2; j_call: TRBJ2-2; cdr3_aa: CASSQGTRGTGELFF; cdr3_nt: TGTGCCAGCAGCCAAGGGACTAGGGGGACCGGGGAGCTGTTTTTT
d_call: TRBD2; clone_size: NA; v_call: TRBV7-2; j_call: TRBJ2-5; cdr3_aa: CASSVTRTSGETQYF; cdr3_nt: TGTGCCAGCAGCGTCACCAGGACTAGTGGGGAGACCCAGTACTTC
d_call: TRBD2; clone_size: many; v_call: TRBV7-9; j_call: TRBJ2-7; cdr3_aa: CASSFKSGGLAYEQYF; cdr3_nt: TGTGCCAGCAGCTTCAAAAGCGGGGGACTCGCCTACGAGCAGTACTTC
d_call: NA; clone_size: many; v_call: TRBV20-1; j_call: TRBJ2-7; cdr3_aa: CSARDRGSSYEQYF; cdr3_nt: TGCAGTGCTAGGGACCGGGGGAGCTCCTACGAGCAGTACTTC
d_call: NA; clone_size: many; v_call: TRBV5-6; j_call: TRBJ2-7; cdr3_aa: CASSWQTVYEQYF; cdr3_nt: TGTGCCAGCAGCTGGCAGACAGTCTACGAGCAGTACTTC
d_call: TRBD1; clone_size: many; v_call: TRBV7-2; j_call: TRBJ1-3; cdr3_aa: CASSLTTGKPGNTIYF; cdr3_nt: TGTGCCAGCAGCTTGACGACAGGGAAGCCTGGAAACACCATATATTTT
d_call: NA; clone_size: many; v_call: TRBV5-1; j_call: TRBJ1-1; cdr3_aa: CASSLGGPSEAFF; cdr3_nt: TGCGCCAGCAGCTTGGGGGGACCGAGTGAAGCTTTCTTT
d_call: NA; clone_size: few; v_call: TRBV12-3/TRBV12-4; j_call: TRBJ1-6; cdr3_aa: CASSLLGPGQTHSPLHF; cdr3_nt: TGTGCCAGCAGTTTATTGGGTCCGGGGCAGACGCATTCACCCCTCCACTTT
d_call: TRBD2; clone_size: many; v_call: TRBV20-1; j_call: TRBJ2-7; cdr3_aa: CSANEIGTSGEWEQYF; cdr3_nt: TGCAGTGCTAATGAAATTGGGACTAGCGGGGAGTGGGAGCAGTACTTC
d_call: NA; clone_size: many; v_call: TRBV20-1; j_call: TRBJ2-7; cdr3_aa: CSAMELSDYEQYF; cdr3_nt: TGCAGTGCCATGGAACTTTCAGACTACGAGCAGTACTTC
d_call: NA; clone_size: many; v_call: TRBV20-1; j_call: TRBJ2-7; cdr3_aa: CSARDDDSMTYEQYF; cdr3_nt: TGCAGTGCTAGAGATGACGACAGTATGACCTACGAGCAGTACTTC
d_call: TRBD2; clone_size: many; v_call: TRBV12-3/TRBV12-4; j_call: TRBJ2-7; cdr3_aa: CASSSISGSYEQYF; cdr3_nt: TGTGCCAGCAGTTCCATTAGCGGGAGCTACGAGCAGTACTTC
d_call: NA; clone_size: many; v_call: TRBV20-1; j_call: TRBJ2-7; cdr3_aa: CSARGLLGLSYEQYF; cdr3_nt: TGCAGTGCTAGAGGGCTCCTCGGACTCAGCTACGAGCAGTACTTC
d_call: NA; clone_size: many; v_call: TRBV4-3; j_call: TRBJ2-1; cdr3_aa: CASSQDYWVADDYNEQFF; cdr3_nt: TGCGCCAGCAGCCAAGATTATTGGGTAGCGGACGACTACAATGAGCAGTTCTTC
d_call: NA; clone_size: many; v_call: TRBV20-1; j_call: TRBJ2-3; cdr3_aa: CSEEVGDTQYF; cdr3_nt: TGCAGTGAGGAGGTGGGGGATACGCAGTATTTT
d_call: TRBD1; clone_size: many; v_call: TRBV29-1; j_call: TRBJ2-1; cdr3_aa: CSGTGGYNEQFF; cdr3_nt: TGCAGCGGTACAGGGGGCTACAATGAGCAGTTCTTC
d_call: NA; clone_size: many; v_call: TRBV4-1; j_call: TRBJ1-4; cdr3_aa: CASRAHSAGFNEKLFF; cdr3_nt: TGCGCCAGCAGAGCTCACTCGGCAGGGTTTAATGAAAAACTGTTTTTT
d_call: NA; clone_size: few; v_call: TRBV19; j_call: TRBJ1-2; cdr3_aa: CASSISGDGYTF; cdr3_nt: TGTGCCAGTAGTATTTCGGGGGATGGCTACACCTTC